This TCR beta chain appears in the sequencing data of a study of post-analysis software for immune sequencing data. About the study: The study covered relapsing-remitting, secondary progressive and progressive-relapsing courses of multiple sclerosis. General study points: Strong co-clustering by F measure was seen for same-batch samples. Patients carried a handful of TRBV segments more frequently than controls did, and TRBV5-6, TRBV5-1 and TRBV20-1 were among them.

Unique molecular identifiers were carried by the TCR beta cDNA libraries. Roughly 0.5 million cDNA molecules were obtained from roughly 0.93 to 9.6 million T cells. Via MiXCR, TCRdb re-called the PCR reads, giving one row per CDR3 protein. The data contain fewer than 900,000 distinct CDR3 sequences, around 42% of them singletons. Remarks on this clonotype: Its antigen is not identified.

With 6 bases removed from V and 2 bases from J, the gap between germline ends came to 18 bases. This CDR3 spans 15 amino acids. In germline, CDR1 is DFQATT, CDR2 SNEGSKA (reference sequence). V is TRBV20-1 and J is TRBJ2-3; weak D call: TRBD2 (6 bases). Material: blood. This clonotype was obtained from a girl aged 5 to 17 with multiple sclerosis. The CDR3 DNA follows: TGCAGTGCCTACCCGGGGGAGAGTGACACAGATACGCAGTATTTT. Residues: CSAYPGESDTDTQYF.